The 27 T cell receptor beta chains below come from one sample, sequenced in a study of radiotherapy plus CTLA-4 blockade in lung cancer. Using immunoSEQ multiplex PCR, the repertoire was profiled, and TCRdb retains in-frame clones only, with some absent. This table holds 85,000 to 120,000 clones, about 83% found once. The sample in question was peripheral blood, obtained from a patient treated with radiotherapy plus ipilimumab. The receptors derive from a human donor with non-small cell lung cancer that progressed on radiotherapy plus ipilimumab. Some clones in this sample may be carry-over from other donors' samples.

This clone was observed once. J is TRBJ1-1 and V is TRBV5-1, with 8 bases lining up with TRBD1. Germline V gene data show CDR1 as SGHRS and CDR2 as YFSETQ. V trimming: 0 bases; J trimming: 7 bases; junction bases outside the gene matches: 11. The length of the CDR3 is 16 residues. The CDR3 nucleotides read TGCGCCAGCAGCTTGGCGGCCACAGGGGGGGAGAGTGAAGCTTTCTTT. Translation: CASSLAATGGESEAFF.

The CDR3 bases are TGTGCCAGCAGCCTACGCCCCGGGACAGGGTCCAACGAGCAGTACTTC. This translates into CASSLRPGTGSNEQYF. The chain combines TRBV9 with TRBJ2-7; TRBD1 matches 9 bases. Germline loops: CDR1 SGDLS, CDR2 YYNGEE. Trimming took 4 bases from V and 5 from J; bases not matched to a gene: 13. This CDR3 contains 16 residues.

The DNA for the CDR3 is TGCGCCAGCAGCCCTGGGACTAGCGGGGGGGCCGGGCAAGAGACCCAGTACTTC. It encodes CASSPGTSGGAGQETQYF. This chain links TRBV5-1 with TRBJ2-5, with 16 bases lining up with TRBD2. J gave up 2 bases and V 4 bases, and 8 bases lay outside the gene matches. Germline V gives CDR1 SGHRS, CDR2 YFSETQ. The CDR3 runs 18 residues.

V and J are TRBV9 and TRBJ1-5, with D maybe TRBD1 (5 bases). The CDR3 runs to 18 residues. Germline V CDR1 and CDR2: SGDLS, YYNGEE. The germline V and J ends were trimmed by 6 bases and 6 bases, with 28 bases remaining between them. The CDR3 loop is CASTGPARVSGTGQPQHF. The CDR3, as DNA: TGTGCCAGCACGGGGCCAGCCCGAGTCAGTGGTACTGGTCAGCCCCAGCATTTT.

This clone has a handful of counts. The J gene is TRBJ1-5, the V gene TRBV10-3; D perhaps matches TRBD1 (6 bases). This CDR3 has 15 residues. Germline V CDR1 and CDR2: ENHRY, SYGVKD. V was pared by 5 bases and J by 6 bases, with 17 bases between. The CDR3 sequence is CAISPSGGRIQPQHF. The CDR3 DNA reads as TGTGCCATCAGTCCGTCGGGGGGGCGCATTCAGCCCCAGCATTTT.

The rearrangement links TRBV7-3 to TRBJ1-1; no clear D. Germline V gene data show CDR1 as SGHTA and CDR2 as FQGTGA. The V and J ends lost 5 bases and 1 base respectively, with 8 bases between them. The CDR3 runs 13 residues. CDR3: CASSPAPNTEAFF. CDR3 DNA: TGTGCCAGCAGCCCCGCACCGAACACTGAAGCTTTCTTT. The whole variable domain, filled in from reference TRBV7-3 and TRBJ1-1, reads GAGVSQTPSNKVTEKGKYVELRCDPISGHTALYWYRQSLGQGPEFLIYFQGTGAADDSGLPNDRFFAVRPEGSVSTLKIQRTERGDSAVYLCASSPAPNTEAFFGQGTRLTVV.

The V call is TRBV28, the J call TRBJ1-1; no definite D call. This CDR3 region has 13 residues. Germline lookup yields CDR1 MDHEN and CDR2 SYDVKM. Between the trimmed V and J ends, which lost 4 bases and 1 base, there was a span of 7 bases. CDR3 coding DNA: TGTGCCAGCAGTTCCTGGGCGAACACTGAAGCTTTCTTT. It specifies CASSSWANTEAFF. The complete variable domain, with remaining parts taken from reference TRBV28 and TRBJ1-1, reads DVKVTQSSRYLVKRTGEKVFLECVQDMDHENMFWYRQDPGLGLRLIYFSYDVKMKEKGDIPEGYSVSREKKERFSLILESASTNQTSMYLCASSSWANTEAFFGQGTRLTVV.

The V and J genes are TRBV28 and TRBJ1-1, with D perhaps TRBD1 (5 bases). The CDR3 is 12 amino acids. Germline V CDR1 and CDR2: MDHEN, SYDVKM. The ends were cut back, 3 bases at V and 5 bases at J, with 7 bases in the middle. The CDR3 here is CASSFGATEAFF. As DNA, the CDR3 is TGTGCCAGCAGTTTTGGGGCGACTGAAGCTTTCTTT.

The chain links TRBV30 to TRBJ1-4, with D perhaps matching TRBD1 (5 bases). The CDR3 has 15 amino acids. Looked up from germline, CDR1 is GTSNPN and CDR2 is SVGIG (reference sequence). V lost 3 bases, J lost 11 bases, and 22 bases lay in between. CDR3 coding DNA: TGTGCCTGGAGGCCAAGGACACCCACCCCGGGGAAACTGTTTTTT. Its translation is CAWRPRTPTPGKLFF.

This rearrangement joins TRBV5-6 to TRBJ1-3; 7 nucleotides match TRBD1. V gave up 1 base and J gave up 0 bases; unmatched junction bases: 7. Germline V lookup: CDR1 SGHDT, CDR2 YYEEEE. This CDR3 spans 17 amino acids. CDR3 region: CASSLWDRRFSGNTIYF. The DNA of the CDR3 is TGTGCCAGCAGCTTGTGGGACAGACGTTTCTCTGGAAACACCATATATTTT.

The rearrangement joins TRBV7-2 to TRBJ2-7; D perhaps matches TRBD2 (5 bases). CDR1 SGHTA and CDR2 FQGNSA come from the germline V gene. V lost 5 bases to trimming and J lost 7 bases, with 15 bases between them. The length of the CDR3 is 13 residues. The CDR3 here is CASSGGRQWEQYF. CDR3 nucleotide sequence: TGTGCCAGCAGCGGAGGCCGGCAGTGGGAGCAGTACTTC.

This clone showed up just a few times. The chain recombines TRBV19 with TRBJ1-2; D call uncertain. Deletions cut 1 base from V and 2 bases from J, with 11 bases between. CDR3 length equals 15 residues. Per the germline V gene, CDR1 is LNHDA and CDR2 is SQIVND (reference sequence). CDR3 loop: CASSIVGRGNYGYTF. The DNA for the CDR3 is TGTGCCAGTAGTATAGTAGGGCGGGGAAACTATGGCTACACCTTC.

The chain links TRBV5-1 to TRBJ2-7; 8 bases match TRBD1. Germline V gene data show CDR1 as SGHRS and CDR2 as YFSETQ. Germline trimming cut 2 bases from V and 3 bases from J; bases unmatched to any gene: 16. The CDR3 covers 18 residues. This CDR3 reads CASSFDPLKTGVVYEQYF. Here the CDR3 DNA reads TGCGCCAGCAGCTTTGACCCTTTAAAGACAGGGGTGGTCTACGAGCAGTACTTC.

This chain uses TRBV7-3 with TRBJ2-7; D is unresolved. V dropped 1 base and J dropped 2 bases, with 15 bases sitting between them. The CDR3 length is 16 residues. Germline V CDR1 and CDR2: SGHTA, FQGTGA. CDR3 region: CASSLNPGVPPYEQYF. As DNA, the CDR3 is TGTGCCAGCAGCTTAAACCCAGGCGTCCCCCCCTACGAGCAGTACTTC.

V usage is TRBV19 and J usage is TRBJ2-2; the D gene is possibly TRBD2 (5 bases). The germline V gene has CDR1 LNHDA and CDR2 SQIVND (reference sequence). The CDR3 covers 14 residues. Trimming stripped 5 bases from V and 9 bases from J, with 16 bases between. CDR3 in DNA: TGTGCCAGTAGTTCGGGCGGGTTGGTGCGGGAGCTGTTTTTT. As protein: CASSSGGLVRELFF. The whole variable domain, filled in from reference TRBV19 and TRBJ2-2, reads DGGITQSPKYLFRKEGQNVTLSCEQNLNHDAMYWYRQDPGQGLRLIYYSQIVNDFQKGDIAEGYSVSREKKESFPLTVTSAQKNPTAFYLCASSSGGLVRELFFGEGSRLTVL.

The table lists this clone with a count of one. The chain couples TRBV27 to TRBJ2-1; D not certain. Germline values: CDR1 MNHEY, CDR2 SMNVEV (reference sequence). This CDR3 region has 14 residues. V lost 4 bases and J lost 4, with 11 bases in between. The CDR3 is CASSSIRTYNEQFF. The DNA for the CDR3 is TGTGCCAGCAGTTCAATACGGACGTACAATGAGCAGTTCTTC.

This chain connects TRBV30 to TRBJ1-5, with 8 bases fitting TRBD1. CDR1 is GTSNPN and CDR2 is SVGIG in the germline V gene (reference sequence). Unmatched junction bases numbered 10, after V lost 2 bases and J lost 13 bases. There are 13 residues in the CDR3. The CDR3 is CAWSPDRALWQHF. CDR3 nucleotide sequence: TGTGCCTGGAGTCCGGACAGGGCCCTCTGGCAGCATTTT.

This chain joins TRBV2 and TRBJ2-2; the match to TRBD1 covers 7 bases. This CDR3 has 16 residues. From germline, CDR1 is SNHLY and CDR2 FYNNEI. J lost 1 base, V lost 6 bases, and 8 bases had no gene match. The CDR3 DNA follows: TGTGCCAGCAGCCCCCAGGGACAGAGGAACACCGGGGAGCTGTTTTTT. It specifies CASSPQGQRNTGELFF.

The genes are TRBV19 and TRBJ2-1; 8 bases match TRBD2. The germline CDR1 and CDR2 sequences are LNHDA and SQIVND (reference sequence). The CDR3 loop spans 16 amino acids. Losses at the gene ends were 3 bases for V and 0 bases for J; bases not matched to a gene: 4. The CDR3 loop is CASSIRTSSSYNEQFF. The CDR3 coding sequence is TGTGCCAGTAGTATTCGGACTAGCAGCTCCTACAATGAGCAGTTCTTC.

The table lists this clone with a few counts. The rearrangement joins TRBV10-3 to TRBJ1-4, with a weak D call TRBD1 (6 bases). Germline V gene data show CDR1 as ENHRY and CDR2 as SYGVKD. V was clipped by 0 bases and J by 2 bases, with 7 bases between them. The CDR3 runs to 15 residues. CDR3 residues: CAISESTGTNEKLFF. For the CDR3, the DNA is TGTGCCATCAGTGAGTCAACAGGGACTAATGAAAAACTGTTTTTT.

This chain links TRBV27 with TRBJ1-2; the D is unclear. Germline loops: CDR1 MNHEY, CDR2 SMNVEV (reference sequence). V lost 3 bases, J lost 4 bases, and 9 bases lay in between. CDR3 length: 13 residues. The CDR3 region has the DNA TGTGCCAGCAGTTTGTCACAGTTCTATGGCTACACCTTC. Its translation: CASSLSQFYGYTF.

Comment on this clone: Other DNA variants within this sample encode the same CDR3. The chain joins TRBV6-5 to TRBJ1-5, with D hard to call. The length of the CDR3 is 13 residues. Germline CDR1 reads MNHEY; CDR2 reads SVGAGI. V shed 2 bases and J shed 4 bases, with 6 bases lying between them. The CDR3 DNA sequence: TGTGCCAGCAGTTACGATAGAAATCAGCCCCAGCATTTT. It codes for CASSYDRNQPQHF.

This chain connects TRBV7-9 to TRBJ2-7, with unresolved D. V was trimmed by 4 bases and J by 3 bases, leaving 13 bases between them. CDR1 is SEHNR, CDR2 FQNEAQ, per germline (reference sequence). The CDR3 has 14 amino acids. The CDR3 DNA is TGTGCCAGCAGCTCAAGGGTTTTGGGCTACGAGCAGTACTTC. Amino acids: CASSSRVLGYEQYF.

This clone was counted once. The J gene is TRBJ2-3, the V gene TRBV28; TRBD2 matches at 8 bases. Germline V CDR1 and CDR2: MDHEN, SYDVKM. This CDR3 comprises 15 residues. The V and J ends lost 3 bases and 6 bases, in that order; junction bases with no gene match: 8. This CDR3 is CASSLLAGSSDTQYF. The CDR3 region has the DNA TGTGCCAGCAGTTTGTTAGCGGGGAGTTCGGATACGCAGTATTTT.

The rearrangement uses TRBV4-2 and TRBJ2-5; 8 positions agree with TRBD2. The V gene's germline CDR1 is LGHNA and CDR2 YNFKEQ. V shed 2 bases and J 5 bases; nucleotides not matched to a gene: 10. The CDR3 totals 16 residues. CDR3 loop: CASSQKDSGGGETQYF. Here the CDR3 DNA reads TGTGCCAGCAGCCAAAAGGACAGCGGGGGAGGGGAGACCCAGTACTTC.

The rearrangement uses TRBV2 and TRBJ2-7, with a weak D call TRBD1 (6 bases). V gave up 3 bases and J gave up 11 bases, with 17 bases separating them. The CDR3 spans 13 residues. From germline, CDR1 is SNHLY and CDR2 FYNNEI. The DNA for the CDR3 is TGTGCCAGCAGTGACCGACAGGTTGTCTTGGAGTACTTC. Translating it yields CASSDRQVVLEYF.

Remarks on this clone: The germline gene is not matched at one end of the junction; a read error may be the cause. The V call is TRBV2, the J call TRBJ2-4; maybe TRBD1 (6 bases). CDR3 length: 13 residues. Germline CDR1 and CDR2: SNHLY and FYNNEI. The CDR3 DNA is TGTGCCAGCAGTATGACCGTCGGGACAACAAGGCGCTTC. It translates to CASSMTVGTTRRF.